Listed below are T cell receptor beta chains from one sample, sequenced in a study of T-cell reconstitution after alpha-beta-depleted transplantation in children. TCRdb passed the PCR reads through MiXCR, listing each CDR3 protein once. The sample lists about 610,000 distinct CDR3 sequences; about 10% were seen once. The sequencing here drew on PBMCs from the stem cell graft donor, taken from the stem cell graft. The origin of the receptors is a human donor who donated a stem cell graft to a child with acute myeloid leukemia. The CDR3 runs from the conserved cysteine through the conserved F or W. D genes are given only for firm matches. Clone sizes are given selectively: once, few, many, or a class where the clone is expanded.

j_gene | abundance | v_gene | d_gene | CDR3nt | CDR3aa
TRBJ2-7 | many | TRBV6-5 | . | TGTGCCAGCAGTTACGATAGCTCCTACGAGCAGTACTTC | CASSYDSSYEQYF
TRBJ2-6 | . | TRBV30 | . | TGTGCCTGGAGTATCACGCCGTGGGGGCTCGGGGCCAACGTCCTGACTTTC | CAWSITPWGLGANVLTF
TRBJ2-3 | . | TRBV29-1 | . | TGCAGCGTTGAAGGGGGGGCCGAAACAGATACGCAGTATTTT | CSVEGGAETDTQYF
TRBJ2-2 | . | TRBV7-9 | TRBD2 | TGTGCCAGCAGCTATGCGACTAGCGGGAGCTCCGGGGAGCTGTTTTTT | CASSYATSGSSGELFF
TRBJ2-1 | . | TRBV7-2 | . | TGTGCCAGCAGCTCCCGGGACTCCCTCAATGAGCAGTTCTTC | CASSSRDSLNEQFF
TRBJ1-5 | . | TRBV20-1 | TRBD1 | TGCAGTGCTTTATCCGGGACAGGGGGAAATCAGCCCCAGCATTTT | CSALSGTGGNQPQHF
TRBJ2-7 | . | TRBV7-2 | . | TGTGCCAGCAGCCGCACGGGAAGGACCTACGAGCAGTACTTC | CASSRTGRTYEQYF
TRBJ2-1 | . | TRBV20-1 | . | TGCAGTGCTAGAAGAGGCAGTTTAAGGTTCTTC | CSARRGSLRFF
TRBJ1-1 | few | TRBV12-3/TRBV12-4 | . | TGTGCCAGCAGTCCAGTCTGGACCATGAACACTGAAGCTTTCTTT | CASSPVWTMNTEAFF
TRBJ1-1 | . | TRBV6-5 | . | TGTGCCAGCAGTTACCCGACAGGCGAGGGATCTAACACTGAAGCTTTCTTT | CASSYPTGEGSNTEAFF
TRBJ2-5 | many | TRBV7-2 | . | TGTGCCAGCAGCTACGGGGGTACGGAAGAGACCCAGTACTTC | CASSYGGTEETQYF
TRBJ1-5 | few | TRBV20-1 | . | TGCAGTGCTAGAGAAACAGGAGCTCAGCCCCAGCATTTT | CSARETGAQPQHF
TRBJ1-2 | . | TRBV6-1 | TRBD1 | TGTGCCAGCAGTCAGGACAGGACCCATTACTATGGCTACACCTTC | CASSQDRTHYYGYTF
TRBJ2-3 | . | TRBV18 | . | TGTGCCAGCTCACCGCTTGGGTCCGGGGATACGCAGTATTTT | CASSPLGSGDTQYF
TRBJ2-2 | many | TRBV6-1 | . | TGTGCCAGCAGTCACAAGACCGGGGAGCTGTTTTTT | CASSHKTGELFF
TRBJ2-3 | many | TRBV7-3 | . | TGTGCCAGCAGCTTAATTCCCGGAGCAGATACGCAGTATTTT | CASSLIPGADTQYF
TRBJ1-2 | . | TRBV27 | . | TGTGCCAGCAGTTTAAGTCCGGCAGGGGCCTTCTATGGCTACACCTTC | CASSLSPAGAFYGYTF
TRBJ2-1 | few | TRBV7-2 | . | TGTGCCAGCAGCGAGGGGATGGAGCAGTTCTTC | CASSEGMEQFF
TRBJ1-4 | many | TRBV21-1 | . | TGTGCCAGCAGCAAAGCGCCGGTCCTTAATGAAAAACTGTTTTTT | CASSKAPVLNEKLFF
TRBJ2-7 | many | TRBV20-1 | . | TGCAGTGCTAGACGGGTAATGGGGGGGCTCCACGAGCAGTACTTC | CSARRVMGGLHEQYF
TRBJ2-5 | few | TRBV6-1 | TRBD1 | TGTGCCAGCAGTAGGACAGGGCTAGAGACCCAGTACTTC | CASSRTGLETQYF
TRBJ2-7 | . | TRBV10-3 | TRBD1 | TGTGCCATCAGTGCCGGGACAGCCGATTTTGGGTACGAGCAGTACTTC | CAISAGTADFGYEQYF
TRBJ2-7 | few | TRBV18 | TRBD1 | TGTGCCAGCTCACCCCTGGGACAGGTAGGCTACGAGCAGTACTTC | CASSPLGQVGYEQYF
TRBJ2-1 | many | TRBV11-2 | . | TGTGCCAGCAGCCCAGGCACTAGCAGATACAATGAGCAGTTCTTC | CASSPGTSRYNEQFF
TRBJ2-2 | few | TRBV2 | TRBD2 | TGTGCCAGCAGTCGGACTAGCGGGATTGGCGGGGAGCTGTTTTTT | CASSRTSGIGGELFF
TRBJ1-1 | many | TRBV12-3/TRBV12-4 | TRBD1 | TGTGCCAGCAGTAACACAGGGGCGGATTTCTTT | CASSNTGADFF
TRBJ2-1 | few | TRBV12-3/TRBV12-4 | . | TGTGCCAGCAGTTTGGATAGACCCGGGGCGGTTTTTGTTGAGCAGTTCTTC | CASSLDRPGAVFVEQFF
TRBJ1-2 | . | TRBV18 | . | TGTGCCAGCTCACCACCGTCGCAGGTGGAGAGAAACTATGGCTACACCTTC | CASSPPSQVERNYGYTF
TRBJ2-1 | . | TRBV9 | . | TGTGCCAGCAGCGTACTGACTAGTTCAGGCGGTGAGCAGTTCTTC | CASSVLTSSGGEQFF
TRBJ1-5 | many | TRBV12-3/TRBV12-4 | TRBD1 | TGTGCCAGCAGCAAGACAGGGAGCAATCAGCCCCAGCATTTT | CASSKTGSNQPQHF
TRBJ2-7 | few | TRBV27 | TRBD2 | TGTGCCAGCAAGCCTAGCGGCTCCTACGAGCAGTACTTC | CASKPSGSYEQYF
TRBJ2-1 | . | TRBV20-1 | TRBD2 | TGCAGTGCTAGGAAGCGGGAGGGCCGATCCAATGAGCAGTTCTTC | CSARKREGRSNEQFF
TRBJ2-7 | . | TRBV29-1 | . | TGCAGCGTGGGGGGACAGAACGAGCAGTACTTC | CSVGGQNEQYF
TRBJ2-5 | . | TRBV24-1 | . | TGTGCCACCAGTGATTTGGGGGGAAACCAAGAGACCCAGTACTTC | CATSDLGGNQETQYF
TRBJ1-2 | . | TRBV7-2 | TRBD1 | TGTGCCAGCAGGCTAGCCGGGACAGAAATATTCTATGGCTACACCTTC | CASRLAGTEIFYGYTF
TRBJ1-1 | . | TRBV7-2 | . | TGTGCCAGCAGCTTGGCAGGGGCCCGCACTGAAGCTTTCTTT | CASSLAGARTEAFF
TRBJ2-1 | few | TRBV5-1 | . | TGCGCCAGCAGCTTGAACATTAACGACCCCTACAATGAGCAGTTCTTC | CASSLNINDPYNEQFF
TRBJ1-5 | . | TRBV10-3 | . | TGTGCCAACGCCCCAGGGGCCAATCAGCCCCAGCATTTT | CANAPGANQPQHF
TRBJ2-7 | . | TRBV5-1 | . | TGCGCCAGCAGCCGGCGTGAGACAGATCCTGCCTTCTCCTACGAGCAGTACTTC | CASSRRETDPAFSYEQYF
TRBJ2-3 | few | TRBV30 | . | TGTGCCCGGTCACGGATTAGCACAGATACGCAGTATTTT | CARSRISTDTQYF
TRBJ2-2 | . | TRBV12-3/TRBV12-4 | . | TGTGCCAGCAGTTTAGGGACCCCCGGGGAGCTGTTTTTT | CASSLGTPGELFF
TRBJ2-4 | few | TRBV6-1 | TRBD2 | TGTGCCAGCAGTCCGGGGACTAGCGGGAGGCTAGCCAAAAACATTCAGTACTTC | CASSPGTSGRLAKNIQYF